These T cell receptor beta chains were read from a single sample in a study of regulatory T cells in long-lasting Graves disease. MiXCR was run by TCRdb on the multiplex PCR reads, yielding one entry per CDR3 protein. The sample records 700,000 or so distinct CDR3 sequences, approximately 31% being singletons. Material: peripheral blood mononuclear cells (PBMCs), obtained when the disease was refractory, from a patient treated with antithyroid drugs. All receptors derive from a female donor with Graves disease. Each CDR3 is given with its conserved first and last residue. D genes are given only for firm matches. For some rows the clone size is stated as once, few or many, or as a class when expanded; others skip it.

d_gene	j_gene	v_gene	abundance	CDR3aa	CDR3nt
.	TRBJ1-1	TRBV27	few	CASSLLGFTEAFF	TGTGCCAGCAGCCTCTTAGGCTTTACGGAAGCTTTCTTT
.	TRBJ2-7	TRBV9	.	CASSVGYSGVRSSYEQYF	TGTGCCAGCAGCGTAGGGTATAGCGGAGTCAGGAGCTCCTACGAGCAGTACTTC
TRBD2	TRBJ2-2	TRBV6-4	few	CASRRTSSTGELFF	TGTGCCAGCAGAAGGACTAGCTCAACCGGGGAGCTGTTTTTT
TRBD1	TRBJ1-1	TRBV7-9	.	CASSGTGGVNTEASF	TGTGCCAGCAGCGGAACAGGGGGCGTGAACACTGAAGCTTCCTTT
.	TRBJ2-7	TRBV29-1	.	CSVQPTPREQYF	TGCAGCGTGCAACCCACTCCACGGGAGCAGTACTTC
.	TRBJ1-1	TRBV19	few	CASSPRGRTVDTEAFF	TGTGCCAGTAGTCCCAGGGGAAGGACAGTCGACACTGAAGCTTTCTTT
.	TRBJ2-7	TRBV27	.	CASSLKPTDSYEQYF	TGTGCCAGCAGTTTAAAACCCACGGACTCCTACGAGCAGTACTTC
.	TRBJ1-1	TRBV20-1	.	CSARGTGGSEAFF	TGCAGTGCTAGAGGGACGGGGGGAAGTGAAGCTTTCTTT
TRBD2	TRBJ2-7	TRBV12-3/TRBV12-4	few	CASSLARGSGRVVDEQYF	TGTGCCAGCAGTTTAGCGCGGGGTAGCGGGAGGGTTGTGGACGAGCAGTACTTC
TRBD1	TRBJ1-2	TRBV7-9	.	CASSKRQGADGYTF	TGTGCCAGCAGCAAACGACAGGGGGCGGATGGCTACACCTTC
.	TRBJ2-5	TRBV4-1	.	CASSRQADRLETQYF	TGCGCCAGCAGCCGACAGGCCGACAGGCTAGAGACCCAGTACTTC
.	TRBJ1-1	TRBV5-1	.	CASSPRKGGRMNTEAFF	TGCGCCAGCAGCCCTCGGAAGGGCGGTAGGATGAACACTGAAGCTTTCTTT
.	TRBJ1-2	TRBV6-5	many	CASSYSPDNYGYTF	TGTGCCAGCAGTTACTCACCGGATAACTATGGCTACACCTTC
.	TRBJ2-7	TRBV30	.	CAWSRTPYEQYF	TGTGCCTGGAGTCGGACACCCTACGAGCAGTACTTC
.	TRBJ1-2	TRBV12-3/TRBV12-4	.	CASSLRSGSDGYTF	TGTGCCAGCAGCTTGCGGAGTGGTTCTGATGGCTACACCTTC
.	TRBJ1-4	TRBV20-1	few	CSAPSNEEKLFF	TGCAGTGCCCCGAGCAACGAGGAAAAACTGTTTTTT
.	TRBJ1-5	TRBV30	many	CAWSLGGLAQHF	TGTGCCTGGAGTCTCGGGGGTTTGGCCCAGCATTTT
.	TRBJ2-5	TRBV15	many	CATSRVETQYF	TGTGCCACCAGCAGAGTAGAGACCCAGTACTTC
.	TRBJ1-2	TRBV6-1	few	CASSELPMSGLYGYTF	TGTGCCAGCAGTGAGTTGCCGATGTCGGGCCTCTATGGCTACACCTTC
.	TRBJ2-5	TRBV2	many	CASSLTLVGGTQYF	TGTGCCAGCAGTCTAACCCTGGTGGGCGGGACCCAGTACTTC
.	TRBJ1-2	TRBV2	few	CASSELRKDSLYTF	TGTGCCAGCAGTGAACTACGTAAGGACAGCCTCTACACCTTC
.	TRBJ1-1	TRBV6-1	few	CASSEFAGLSDTEAFF	TGTGCCAGCAGTGAATTCGCCGGGTTATCGGACACTGAAGCTTTCTTT
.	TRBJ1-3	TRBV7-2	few	CASSPTGGSSGNTIYF	TGTGCCAGCAGCCCCACGGGCGGGAGCTCTGGAAACACCATATATTTT
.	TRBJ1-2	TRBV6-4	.	CASSYDLNPRYDYTF	TGTGCCAGCAGTTATGATTTGAATCCCCGCTATGACTACACCTTC
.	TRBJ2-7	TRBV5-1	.	CASSSYRDRRNEQYF	TGTGCCAGCAGCTCCTACCGGGACCGTCGGAACGAGCAGTACTTC
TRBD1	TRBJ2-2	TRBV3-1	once	CASSPETGAAGELFF	TGTGCCAGCAGCCCCGAGACAGGGGCGGCCGGGGAGCTGTTTTTT
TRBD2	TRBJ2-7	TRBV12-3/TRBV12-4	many	CASSSRTSLIYEQYF	TGTGCCAGCAGTTCCCGGACTAGCTTGATCTACGAGCAGTACTTC
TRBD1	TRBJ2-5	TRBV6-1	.	CASSESGQGARKTQYF	TGTGCCAGCAGTGAGTCGGGACAGGGGGCCAGGAAGACCCAGTACTTC
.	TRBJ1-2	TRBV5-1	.	CASSWSLDSNYGYTF	TGCGCCAGCAGCTGGAGCCTCGACTCTAACTATGGCTACACCTTC
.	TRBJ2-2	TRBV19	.	CASSTPPTGPTGELFF	TGTGCCAGTAGTACCCCACCGACAGGTCCCACCGGGGAGCTGTTTTTT
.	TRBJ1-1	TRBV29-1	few	CSVQVNTEAFF	TGCAGCGTACAGGTGAACACTGAAGCTTTCTTT
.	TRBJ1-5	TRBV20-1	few	CSATMGGDQPQHF	TGCAGTGCTACTATGGGGGGGGATCAGCCCCAGCATTTT
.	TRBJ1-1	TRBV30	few	CAYSGVDTEAFF	TGTGCCTACTCCGGCGTCGACACTGAAGCTTTCTTT
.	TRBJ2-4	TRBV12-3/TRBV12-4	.	CASSHSQLPKNIQYF	TGTGCCAGCAGCCACAGCCAGTTGCCCAAAAACATTCAGTACTTC
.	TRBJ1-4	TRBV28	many	CASSSDPNEKLFF	TGTGCCAGCTCATCGGACCCAAATGAAAAACTGTTTTTT
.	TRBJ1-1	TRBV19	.	CASQQVLNTEAFF	TGTGCCAGTCAACAGGTTCTGAACACTGAAGCTTTCTTT
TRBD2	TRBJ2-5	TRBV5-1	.	CASSPTRTSGESYQETQYF	TGCGCCAGCAGCCCGACCCGGACTAGCGGGGAATCGTACCAAGAGACCCAGTACTTC
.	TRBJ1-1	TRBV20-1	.	CSARFRAMEGAFF	TGCAGTGCTAGATTCCGGGCCATGGAGGGAGCTTTCTTT
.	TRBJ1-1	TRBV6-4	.	CASSDFGGAEAFF	TGTGCCAGCAGCGATTTTGGAGGGGCTGAAGCTTTCTTT
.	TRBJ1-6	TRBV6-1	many	CASSDRADSPLHF	TGTGCCAGCAGTGACAGGGCTGATTCACCCCTCCACTTT
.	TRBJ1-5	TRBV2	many	CASSELNQPQHF	TGTGCCAGCAGTGAACTTAATCAGCCCCAGCATTTT
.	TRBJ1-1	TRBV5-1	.	CASSLAEGALTEAFF	TGCGCCAGCAGCTTGGCCGAAGGGGCCCTAACTGAAGCTTTCTTT
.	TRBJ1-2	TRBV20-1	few	CSAKDRYPNYGYTF	TGCAGTGCCAAGGACAGATACCCTAACTATGGCTACACCTTC
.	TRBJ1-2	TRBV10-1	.	CASSEVTGYGYTF	TGCGCCAGCAGTGAGGTGACAGGCTATGGCTACACCTTC
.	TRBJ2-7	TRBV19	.	CASSSEGYHEQYF	TGTGCCAGCTCCTCAGAGGGCTACCACGAGCAGTACTTC
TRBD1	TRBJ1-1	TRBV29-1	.	CSAPGTGTFEAFF	TGCAGCGCTCCCGGGACAGGGACCTTTGAAGCTTTCTTT
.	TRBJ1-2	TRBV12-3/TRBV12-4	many	CASSLYAGFNYGYTF	TGTGCCAGCAGTTTATATGCGGGTTTCAACTATGGCTACACCTTC
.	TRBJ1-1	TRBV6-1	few	CASSVGGAGDTEASF	TGTGCCAGCAGTGTCGGGGGCGCCGGGGACACTGAAGCTTCCTTT
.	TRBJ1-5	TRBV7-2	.	CASSLLPTGVGNQPQHF	TGTGCCAGCAGCTTACTACCAACGGGGGTTGGGAATCAGCCCCAGCATTTT
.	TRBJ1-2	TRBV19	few	CASSIDQGIYGYTF	TGTGCCAGTAGTATCGACCAGGGGATCTATGGCTACACCTTC
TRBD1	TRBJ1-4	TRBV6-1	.	CASKDRINEKLFF	TGTGCCAGCAAGGACAGGATTAATGAAAAACTGTTTTTT
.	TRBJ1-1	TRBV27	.	CASSFRIGPEAFF	TGTGCCAGCAGTTTCAGGATAGGGCCTGAAGCTTTCTTT
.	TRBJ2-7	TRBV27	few	CASSTIFSGSYEQYF	TGTGCCAGCAGCACTATTTTCAGCGGCTCCTACGAGCAGTACTTC
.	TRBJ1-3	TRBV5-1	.	CASSLGDGGSGNTIYF	TGCGCCAGCAGCTTGGGGGACGGGGGCTCTGGAAACACCATATATTTT